These 11 T cell receptor beta chains share one sample of origin, sequenced in a study of shared clonotypes between healthy human individuals. CD45RO-negative CD8 cells positively selected for CCR7 made up the naive population, which excluded terminally differentiated effector memory CD45RA+ cells. Here immunoSEQ multiplex PCR was the method, and the copy in TCRdb shows in-frame clones only, minus some. Seen here are about 2.1 million clones, approximately 94% observed once, and the top ten hold approximately 1.7%. Sequenced input: naive CD8+ T cells from PBMCs. The source is a man between 18 and 35 years old in good health. Some clones in this sample may be carry-over from other donors' samples.

Regarding this clone: Distinct nucleotide sequences in the sample also encode this CDR3. The chain carries TRBV5-1 and TRBJ1-4, with D uncertain. Deletions cut 4 bases from V and 0 bases from J, with 10 bases between. The germline gives CDR1 SGHRS, CDR2 YFSETQ. The CDR3 sequence is 15 residues long. CDR3 in DNA: TGCGCCAGCAGCAGCGTAGGTGCAACTAATGAAAAACTGTTTTTT. Its protein product is CASSSVGATNEKLFF.

The rearrangement links TRBV28 to TRBJ2-2; D is unclear. There are 14 residues in the CDR3. Trimming took off 1 base at V and 3 bases at J, with 6 bases between the two ends. CDR1 and CDR2 from the germline V gene are MDHEN and SYDVKM. CDR3 sequence: CASSLFGDTGELFF. DNA for the CDR3: TGTGCCAGCAGTTTATTCGGCGACACCGGGGAGCTGTTTTTT.

This sequence joins TRBV7-6 and TRBJ1-1; D is undetermined. The CDR3 consists of 15 residues. The V gene's germline CDR1 is SGHVS and CDR2 FNYEAQ. V was trimmed by 5 bases and J by 6 bases, leaving 19 bases between them. The CDR3 protein is CASSPYLLEVPEAFF. The CDR3 coding sequence is TGTGCCAGCAGCCCCTACCTGTTGGAGGTACCTGAAGCTTTCTTT.

Regarding this clone: Other DNA sequences within the sample encode an identical CDR3. The chain has TRBV25-1 and TRBJ2-3; D ambiguous. Trimming took 6 bases from V and 4 from J, leaving 11 bases between them. Germline values: CDR1 MGHDK, CDR2 SYGVNS. The length of the CDR3 is 13 residues. As DNA, the CDR3 is TGTGCCAGCAGCGTTTCAATCGCAGATACGCAGTATTTT. Protein: CASSVSIADTQYF.

The chain carries TRBV14 and TRBJ2-7; D ambiguous. The CDR3 has 15 residues. Germline CDR1 reads SGHDN; CDR2 reads FVKESK. Between the trimmed V and J ends, which lost 1 base and 3 bases, there was a span of 13 bases. In DNA form, the CDR3 reads TGTGCCAGCAGCCAAGGACTCTCAGGCCGCTACGAGCAGTACTTC. It codes for CASSQGLSGRYEQYF.

The chain combines TRBV27 with TRBJ2-3; 9 bases fit TRBD2. V shed 5 bases, J shed 0 bases, and the junction held 3 bases outside the gene matches. This CDR3 comprises 15 residues. Germline V gene sequence: CDR1 MNHEY, CDR2 SMNVEV (reference sequence). The CDR3 DNA follows: TGTGCCAGCAGTCAGCTAGCGGGGAGCACAGATACGCAGTATTTT. This codes for CASSQLAGSTDTQYF.

The chain couples TRBV4-1 to TRBJ1-5; tentatively, D is TRBD1 (6 bases). Germline lookup yields CDR1 MGHRA and CDR2 YSYEKL. Trimming shortened V by 5 bases and J by 2 bases, and 19 bases separated the two germline ends. CDR3 length: 17 amino acids. The CDR3 loop reads CASSIIYRDVGNQPQHF. In DNA, the CDR3 is TGCGCCAGCAGCATAATCTACAGGGATGTGGGCAATCAGCCCCAGCATTTT.

The genes are TRBV29-1 and TRBJ2-2; D tentatively reads TRBD1 or TRBD2 (5 bases each). V lost 5 bases to trimming and J lost 0 bases, with 10 bases between them. CDR1 and CDR2 from the germline V gene are SQVTM and ANQGSEA. The CDR3 spans 14 residues. CDR3 coding DNA: TGCAGCGTTCAGGGACCGTCGAACACCGGGGAGCTGTTTTTT. This gives the protein CSVQGPSNTGELFF.

This clone was counted only a few times. The chain has TRBV27 and TRBJ2-6; D not certain. The CDR3 runs 12 residues. CDR1 is MNHEY and CDR2 is SMNVEV in the germline V gene (reference sequence). The V end was cut by 10 bases, the J end by 0 bases, with 4 bases between. CDR3 bases: TGTGCCATCTACTCTGGGGCCAACGTCCTGACTTTC. Residues: CAIYSGANVLTF.

The V gene is TRBV2, the J gene TRBJ2-1, with D hard to call. The CDR3 loop spans 17 amino acids. Germline CDR1 and CDR2: SNHLY and FYNNEI. V was trimmed by 6 bases and J by 2 bases, leaving 20 bases between them. The CDR3 loop reads CASSALLHSTTYNEQFF. Here the CDR3 DNA reads TGTGCCAGCAGCGCCCTCCTGCACTCTACAACCTACAATGAGCAGTTCTTC.

The table lists this clone with a count of one. This chain uses TRBV27 with TRBJ2-7; D assignment may be TRBD1 or TRBD2 (5 bases each). Germline assignment: CDR1 MNHEY and CDR2 SMNVEV (reference sequence). The V end was cut by 5 bases, the J end by 3 bases, with 11 bases between. The CDR3 runs 13 residues. The DNA of the CDR3 is TGTGCCAGCAGTATGGGGACGGACTACGAGCAGTACTTC. As protein: CASSMGTDYEQYF.